This T cell receptor (beta chain) is from a study of blood T cell repertoires in COVID-19. Across the whole study: From T cells, B-cell-depleted T cells, or PBMCs came the material, which was cDNA or gDNA.

Method: immunoSEQ multiplex PCR; TCRdb's copy keeps in-frame clones and lacks some. This table has 150,000 to 200,000 clones, around nine tenths appearing once. In germline, CDR1 is SEHNR, CDR2 FQNEAQ (reference sequence). V was clipped by 1 base and J by 0 bases, with 13 bases between them. The CDR3 is made up of 17 amino acids. This TCR was sampled from a man in his 70s with acute or convalescent COVID-19. Input material: peripheral blood. The rearrangement uses TRBV7-9 and TRBJ2-4; the D gene is possibly TRBD2 (7 bases). The CDR3 here is CASSLDRRGRAKNIQYF. CDR3 DNA: TGTGCCAGCAGCTTAGATCGGCGGGGGCGAGCCAAAAACATTCAGTACTTC.